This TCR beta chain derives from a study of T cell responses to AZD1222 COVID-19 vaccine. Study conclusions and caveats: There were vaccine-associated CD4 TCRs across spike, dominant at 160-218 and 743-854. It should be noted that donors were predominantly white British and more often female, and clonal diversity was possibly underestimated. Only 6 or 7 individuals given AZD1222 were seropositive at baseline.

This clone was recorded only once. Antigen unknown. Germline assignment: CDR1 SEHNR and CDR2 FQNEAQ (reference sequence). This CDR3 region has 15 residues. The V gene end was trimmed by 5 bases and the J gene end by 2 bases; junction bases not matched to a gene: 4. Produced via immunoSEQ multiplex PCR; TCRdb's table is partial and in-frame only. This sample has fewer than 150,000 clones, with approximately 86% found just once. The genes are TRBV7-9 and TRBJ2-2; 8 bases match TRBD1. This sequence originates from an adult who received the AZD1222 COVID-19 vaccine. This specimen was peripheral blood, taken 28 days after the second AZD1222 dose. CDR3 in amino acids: CASSRGQANTGELFF. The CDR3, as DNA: TGTGCCAGCAGCCGGGGACAGGCAAACACCGGGGAGCTGTTTTTT.